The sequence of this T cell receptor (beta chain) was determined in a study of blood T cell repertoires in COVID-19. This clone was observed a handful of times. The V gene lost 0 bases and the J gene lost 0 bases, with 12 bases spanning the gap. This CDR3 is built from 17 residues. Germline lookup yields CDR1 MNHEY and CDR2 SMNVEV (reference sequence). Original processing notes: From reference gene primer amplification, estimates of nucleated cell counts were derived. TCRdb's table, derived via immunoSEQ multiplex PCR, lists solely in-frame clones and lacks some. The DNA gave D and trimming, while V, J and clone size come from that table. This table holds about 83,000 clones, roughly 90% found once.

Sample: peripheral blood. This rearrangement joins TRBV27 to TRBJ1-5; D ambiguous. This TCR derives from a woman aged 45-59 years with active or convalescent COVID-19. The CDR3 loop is CASSLSVAGHSNQPQHF. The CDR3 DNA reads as TGTGCCAGCAGTTTATCTGTGGCGGGCCATAGCAATCAGCCCCAGCATTTT.